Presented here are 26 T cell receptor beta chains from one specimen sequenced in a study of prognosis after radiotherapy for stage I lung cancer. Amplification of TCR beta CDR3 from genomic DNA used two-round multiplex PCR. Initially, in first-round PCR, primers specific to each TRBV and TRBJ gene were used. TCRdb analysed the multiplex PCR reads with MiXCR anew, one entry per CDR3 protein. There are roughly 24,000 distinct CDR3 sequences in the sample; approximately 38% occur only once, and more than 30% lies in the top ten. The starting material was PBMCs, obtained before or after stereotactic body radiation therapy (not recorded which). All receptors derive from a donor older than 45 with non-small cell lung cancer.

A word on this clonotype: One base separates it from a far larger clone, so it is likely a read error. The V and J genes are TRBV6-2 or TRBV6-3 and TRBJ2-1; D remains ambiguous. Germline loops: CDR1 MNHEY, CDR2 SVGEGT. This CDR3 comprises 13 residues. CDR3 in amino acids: CASSDSYTHEQFF. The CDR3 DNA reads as TGTGCCAGCAGTGACTCGTATACCCATGAGCAGTTCTTC.

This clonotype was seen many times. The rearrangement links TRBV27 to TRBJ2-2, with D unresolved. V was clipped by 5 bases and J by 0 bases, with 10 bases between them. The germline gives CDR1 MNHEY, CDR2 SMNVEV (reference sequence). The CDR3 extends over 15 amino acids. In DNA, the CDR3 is TGTGCCAGCAGTCAATCATTAACGAACACCGGGGAGCTGTTTTTT. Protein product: CASSQSLTNTGELFF.

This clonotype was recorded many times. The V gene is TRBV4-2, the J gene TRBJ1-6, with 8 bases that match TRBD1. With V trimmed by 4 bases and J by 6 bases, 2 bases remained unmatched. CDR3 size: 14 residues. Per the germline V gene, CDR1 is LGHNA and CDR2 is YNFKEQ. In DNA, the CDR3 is TGTGCCAGCAGCCCGACAGGGGTTAATTCACCCCTCCACTTT. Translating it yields CASSPTGVNSPLHF.

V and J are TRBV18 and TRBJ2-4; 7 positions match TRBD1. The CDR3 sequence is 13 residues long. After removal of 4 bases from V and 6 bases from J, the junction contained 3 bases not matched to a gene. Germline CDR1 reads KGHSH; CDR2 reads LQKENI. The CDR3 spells CASSLGQRNIQYF. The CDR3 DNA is TGTGCCAGCTCACTGGGACAGAGAAACATTCAGTACTTC.

The CDR3 DNA reads as TGTGCCAGTAGCCCTACCGGGACGGGGTCTAGCAATCAGCCCCAGCATTTT. Translation gives CASSPTGTGSSNQPQHF. The J gene is TRBJ1-5, the V gene TRBV19, with TRBD1 as a possible D gene (5 bases). This CDR3 has 17 amino acids. Germline values: CDR1 LNHDA, CDR2 SQIVND (reference sequence). V shed 6 bases and J shed 0 bases, with 18 bases lying between them.

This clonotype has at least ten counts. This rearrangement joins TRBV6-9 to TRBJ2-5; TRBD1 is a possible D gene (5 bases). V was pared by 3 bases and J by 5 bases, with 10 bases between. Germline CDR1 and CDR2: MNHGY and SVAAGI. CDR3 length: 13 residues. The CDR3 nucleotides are TGTGCCAGCAGTTACTGGGGCGCCGAGACCCAGTACTTC. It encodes CASSYWGAETQYF.

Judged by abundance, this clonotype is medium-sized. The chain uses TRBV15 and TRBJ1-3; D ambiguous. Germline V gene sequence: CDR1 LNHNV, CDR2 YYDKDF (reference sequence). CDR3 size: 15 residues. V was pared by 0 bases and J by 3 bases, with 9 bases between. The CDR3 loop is CATSRDSGYGNTIYF. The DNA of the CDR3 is TGTGCCACCAGCAGAGATTCCGGTTATGGAAACACCATATATTTT.

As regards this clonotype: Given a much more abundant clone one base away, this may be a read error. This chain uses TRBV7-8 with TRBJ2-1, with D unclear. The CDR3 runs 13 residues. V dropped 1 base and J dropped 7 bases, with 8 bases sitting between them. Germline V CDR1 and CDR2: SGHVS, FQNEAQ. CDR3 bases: TGTGCCAGCAGCTTAGATGAATGGAATGAGCAGTTCTTC. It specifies CASSLDEWNEQFF.

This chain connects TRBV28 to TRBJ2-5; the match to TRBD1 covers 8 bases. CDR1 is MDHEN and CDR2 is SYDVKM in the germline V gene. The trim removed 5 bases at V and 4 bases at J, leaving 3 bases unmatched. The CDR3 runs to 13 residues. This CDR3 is CASSQGAGETQYF. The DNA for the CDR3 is TGTGCCAGCAGTCAGGGGGCGGGAGAGACCCAGTACTTC.

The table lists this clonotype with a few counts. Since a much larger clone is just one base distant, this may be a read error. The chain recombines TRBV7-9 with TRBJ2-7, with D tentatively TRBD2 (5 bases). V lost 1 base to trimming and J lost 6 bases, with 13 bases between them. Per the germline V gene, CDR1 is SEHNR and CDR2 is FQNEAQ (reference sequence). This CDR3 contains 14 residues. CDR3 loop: CASSLGTGLGEQYF. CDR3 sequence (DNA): TGTGCCAGCAGCTTAGGGACTGGCCTTGGCGAGCAGTACTTC.

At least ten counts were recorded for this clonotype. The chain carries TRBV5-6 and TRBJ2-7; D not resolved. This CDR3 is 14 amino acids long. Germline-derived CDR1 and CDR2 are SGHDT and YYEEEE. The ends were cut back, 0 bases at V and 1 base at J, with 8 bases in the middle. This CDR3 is CASSLDDGSYEQYF. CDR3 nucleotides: TGTGCCAGCAGCTTGGATGACGGATCCTACGAGCAGTACTTC. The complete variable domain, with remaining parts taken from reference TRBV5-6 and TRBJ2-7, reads DAGVTQSPTHLIKTRGQQVTLRCSPKSGHDTVSWYQQALGQGPQFIFQYYEEEERQRGNFPDRFSGHQFPNYSSELNVNALLLGDSALYLCASSLDDGSYEQYFGPGTRLTVT.

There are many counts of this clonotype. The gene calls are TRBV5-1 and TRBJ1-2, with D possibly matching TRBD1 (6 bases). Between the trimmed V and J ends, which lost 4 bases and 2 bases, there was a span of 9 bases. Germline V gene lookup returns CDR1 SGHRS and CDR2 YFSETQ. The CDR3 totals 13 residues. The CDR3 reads CASSTGGNYGYTF. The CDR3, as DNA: TGCGCCAGCAGCACTGGGGGCAACTATGGCTACACCTTC.

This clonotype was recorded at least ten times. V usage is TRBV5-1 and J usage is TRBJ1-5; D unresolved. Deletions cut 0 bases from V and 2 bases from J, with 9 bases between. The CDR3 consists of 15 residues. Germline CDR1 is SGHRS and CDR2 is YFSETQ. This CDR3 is CASSLGTVGNQPQHF. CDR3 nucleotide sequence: TGCGCCAGCAGCTTGGGCACAGTTGGCAATCAGCCCCAGCATTTT.

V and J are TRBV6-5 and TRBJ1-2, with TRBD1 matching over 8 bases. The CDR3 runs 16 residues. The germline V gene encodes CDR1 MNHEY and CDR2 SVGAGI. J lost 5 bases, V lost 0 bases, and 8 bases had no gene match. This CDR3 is CASSYSAGGKGYGYTF. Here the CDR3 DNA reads TGTGCCAGCAGTTACTCGGCAGGGGGCAAAGGGTATGGCTACACCTTC.

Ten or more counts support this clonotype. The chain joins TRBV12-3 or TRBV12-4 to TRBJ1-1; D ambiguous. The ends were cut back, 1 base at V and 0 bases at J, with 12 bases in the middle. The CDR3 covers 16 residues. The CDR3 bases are TGTGCCAGCAGTTTAGATCCCGGGTACATGAACACTGAAGCTTTCTTT. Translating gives CASSLDPGYMNTEAFF.

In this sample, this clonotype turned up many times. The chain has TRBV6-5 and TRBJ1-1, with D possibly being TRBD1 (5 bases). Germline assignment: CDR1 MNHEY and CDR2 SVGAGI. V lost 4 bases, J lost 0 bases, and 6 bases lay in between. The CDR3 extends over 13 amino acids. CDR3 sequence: CASSLGLNTEAFF. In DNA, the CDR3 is TGTGCCAGCAGTTTGGGGCTGAACACTGAAGCTTTCTTT.

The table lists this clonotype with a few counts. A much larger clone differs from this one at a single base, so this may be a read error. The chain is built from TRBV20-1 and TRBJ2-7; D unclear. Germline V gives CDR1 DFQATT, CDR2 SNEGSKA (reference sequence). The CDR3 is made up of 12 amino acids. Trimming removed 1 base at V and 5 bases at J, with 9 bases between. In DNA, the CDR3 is TGCAGTGCTAGAGCCGATGTGAACGAGCAGTACTTC. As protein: CSARADVNEQYF.

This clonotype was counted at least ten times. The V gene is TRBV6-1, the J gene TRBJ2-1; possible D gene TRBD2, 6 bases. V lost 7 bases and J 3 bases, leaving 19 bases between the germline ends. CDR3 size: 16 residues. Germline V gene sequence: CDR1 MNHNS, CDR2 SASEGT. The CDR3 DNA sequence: TGTGCCAGCACCCCCCTGGGCGGGGCTCACTACAATGAGCAGTTCTTC. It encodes CASTPLGGAHYNEQFF.

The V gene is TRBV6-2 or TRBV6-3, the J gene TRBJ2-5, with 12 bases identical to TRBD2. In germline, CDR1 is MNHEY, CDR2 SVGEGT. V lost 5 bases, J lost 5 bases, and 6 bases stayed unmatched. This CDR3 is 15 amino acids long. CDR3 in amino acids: CASSLTLAGGETQYF. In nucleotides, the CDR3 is TGTGCCAGCAGTCTCACGCTAGCGGGAGGGGAGACCCAGTACTTC.

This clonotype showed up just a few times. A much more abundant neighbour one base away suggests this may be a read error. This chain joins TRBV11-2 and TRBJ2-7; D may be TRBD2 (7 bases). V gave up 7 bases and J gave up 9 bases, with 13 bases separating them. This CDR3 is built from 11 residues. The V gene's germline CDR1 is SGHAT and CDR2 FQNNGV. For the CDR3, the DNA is TGTGCCAGCATCCGCGGGGGCGGGCAGTACTTC. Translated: CASIRGGGQYF.

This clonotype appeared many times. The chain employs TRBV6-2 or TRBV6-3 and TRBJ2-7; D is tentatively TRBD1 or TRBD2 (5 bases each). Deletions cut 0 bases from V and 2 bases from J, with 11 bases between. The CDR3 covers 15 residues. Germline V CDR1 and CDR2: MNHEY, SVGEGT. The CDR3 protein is CASSYSGTLAYEQYF. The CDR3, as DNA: TGTGCCAGCAGTTACTCAGGGACGTTAGCCTACGAGCAGTACTTC.

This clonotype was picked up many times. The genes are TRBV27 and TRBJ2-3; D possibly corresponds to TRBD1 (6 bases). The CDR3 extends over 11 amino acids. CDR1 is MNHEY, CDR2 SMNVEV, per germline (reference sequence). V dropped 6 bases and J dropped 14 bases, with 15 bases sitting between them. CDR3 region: CASRLNRELYF. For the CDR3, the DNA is TGTGCCAGCAGACTAAACAGGGAACTGTATTTT.

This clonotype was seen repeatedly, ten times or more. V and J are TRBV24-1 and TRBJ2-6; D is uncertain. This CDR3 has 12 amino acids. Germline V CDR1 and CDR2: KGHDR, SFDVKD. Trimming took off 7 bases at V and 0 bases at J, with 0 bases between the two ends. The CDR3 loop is CATSSGANVLTF. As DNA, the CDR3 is TGTGCCACCAGCTCTGGGGCCAACGTCCTGACTTTC.

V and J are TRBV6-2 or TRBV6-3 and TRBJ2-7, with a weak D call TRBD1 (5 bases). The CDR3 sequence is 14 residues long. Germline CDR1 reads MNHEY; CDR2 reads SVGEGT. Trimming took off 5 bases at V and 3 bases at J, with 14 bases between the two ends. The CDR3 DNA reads TGTGCCAGCAGTGTAGAGGACACAAACTACGAGCAGTACTTC. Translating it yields CASSVEDTNYEQYF.

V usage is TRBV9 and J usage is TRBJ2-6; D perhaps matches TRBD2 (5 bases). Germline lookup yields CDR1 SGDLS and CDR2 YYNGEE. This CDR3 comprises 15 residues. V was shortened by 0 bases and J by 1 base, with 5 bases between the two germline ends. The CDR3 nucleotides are TGTGCCAGCAGCGTAGGAGGGTCTGGGGCCAACGTCCTGACTTTC. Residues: CASSVGGSGANVLTF.

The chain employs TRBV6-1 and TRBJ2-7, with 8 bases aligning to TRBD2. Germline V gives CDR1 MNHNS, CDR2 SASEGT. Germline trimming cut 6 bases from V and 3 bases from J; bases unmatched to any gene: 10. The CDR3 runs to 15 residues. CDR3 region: CASRNGRGAFYEQYF. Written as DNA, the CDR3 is TGTGCCAGCAGAAACGGGCGGGGGGCTTTCTACGAGCAGTACTTC.